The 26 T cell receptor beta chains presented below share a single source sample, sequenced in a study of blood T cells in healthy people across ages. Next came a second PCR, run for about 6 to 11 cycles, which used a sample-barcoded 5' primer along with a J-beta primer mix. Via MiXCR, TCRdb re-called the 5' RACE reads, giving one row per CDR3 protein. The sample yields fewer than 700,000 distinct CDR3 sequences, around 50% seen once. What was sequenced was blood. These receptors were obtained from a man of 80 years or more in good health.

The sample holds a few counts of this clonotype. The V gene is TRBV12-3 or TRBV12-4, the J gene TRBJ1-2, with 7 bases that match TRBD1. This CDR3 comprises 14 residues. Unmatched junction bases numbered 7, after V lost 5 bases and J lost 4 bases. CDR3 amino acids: CASSPGQPSYGYTF. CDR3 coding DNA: TGTGCCAGCAGTCCGGGACAGCCGAGCTATGGCTACACCTTC.

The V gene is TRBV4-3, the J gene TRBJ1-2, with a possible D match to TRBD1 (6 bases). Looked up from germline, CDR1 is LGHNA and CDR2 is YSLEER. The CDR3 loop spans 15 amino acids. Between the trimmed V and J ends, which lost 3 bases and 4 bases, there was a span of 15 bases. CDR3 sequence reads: CASSQGGGEAYGYTF. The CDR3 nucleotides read TGCGCCAGCAGCCAGGGAGGGGGGGAGGCCTATGGCTACACCTTC.

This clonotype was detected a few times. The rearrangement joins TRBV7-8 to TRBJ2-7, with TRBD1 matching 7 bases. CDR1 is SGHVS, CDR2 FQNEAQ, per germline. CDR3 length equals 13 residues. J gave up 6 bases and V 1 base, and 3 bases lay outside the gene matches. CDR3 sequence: CASSLDRGAEQYF. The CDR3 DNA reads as TGTGCCAGCAGCTTAGACAGGGGAGCCGAGCAGTACTTC. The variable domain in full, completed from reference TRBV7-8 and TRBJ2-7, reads GAGVSQSPRYKVAKRGQDVALRCDPISGHVSLFWYQQALGQGPEFLTYFQNEAQLDKSGLPSDRFFAERPEGSVSTLKIQRTQQEDSAVYLCASSLDRGAEQYFGPGTRLTVT.

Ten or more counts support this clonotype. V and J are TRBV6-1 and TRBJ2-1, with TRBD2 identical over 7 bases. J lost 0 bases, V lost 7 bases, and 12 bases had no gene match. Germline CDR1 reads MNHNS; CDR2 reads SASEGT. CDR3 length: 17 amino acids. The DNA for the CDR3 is TGTGCCAGCACCACATTGAGGCGGGGGAGCTCCTACAATGAGCAGTTCTTC. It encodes CASTTLRRGSSYNEQFF.

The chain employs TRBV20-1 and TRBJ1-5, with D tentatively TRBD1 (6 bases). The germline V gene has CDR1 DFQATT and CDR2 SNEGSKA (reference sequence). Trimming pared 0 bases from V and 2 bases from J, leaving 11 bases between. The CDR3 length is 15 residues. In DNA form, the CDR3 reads TGCAGTGCTAGAGAGGCAGGGGTTGGCAATCAGCCCCAGCATTTT. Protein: CSAREAGVGNQPQHF.

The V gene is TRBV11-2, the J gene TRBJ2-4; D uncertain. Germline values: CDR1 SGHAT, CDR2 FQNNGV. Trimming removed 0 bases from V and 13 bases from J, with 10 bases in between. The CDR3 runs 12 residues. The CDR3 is CASSLERVEQYF. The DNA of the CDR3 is TGTGCCAGCAGCTTAGAAAGGGTAGAGCAGTACTTC. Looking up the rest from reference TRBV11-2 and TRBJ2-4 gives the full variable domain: EAGVAQSPRYKIIEKRQSVAFWCNPISGHATLYWYQQILGQGPKLLIQFQNNGVVDDSQLPKDRFSAERLKGVDSTLKIQPAKLEDSAVYLCASSLERVEQYFGAGTRLSVL.

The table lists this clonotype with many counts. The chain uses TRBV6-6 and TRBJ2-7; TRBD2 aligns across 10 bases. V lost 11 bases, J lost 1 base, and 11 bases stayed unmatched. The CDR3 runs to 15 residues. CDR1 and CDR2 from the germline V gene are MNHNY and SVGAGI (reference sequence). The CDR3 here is CAVSGRALGSYEQYF. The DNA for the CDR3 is TGTGCCGTGAGCGGGAGGGCCCTCGGGTCCTACGAGCAGTACTTC.

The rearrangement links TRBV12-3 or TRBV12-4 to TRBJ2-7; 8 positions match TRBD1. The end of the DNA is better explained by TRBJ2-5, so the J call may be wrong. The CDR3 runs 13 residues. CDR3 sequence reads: CASSAGTGRTQYF. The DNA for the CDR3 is TGTGCCAGCAGTGCCGGGACAGGTCGGACCCAGTACTTC.

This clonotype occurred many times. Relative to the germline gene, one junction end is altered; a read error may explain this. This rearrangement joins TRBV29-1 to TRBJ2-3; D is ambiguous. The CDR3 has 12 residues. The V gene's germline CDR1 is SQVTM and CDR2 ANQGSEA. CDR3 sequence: CSVEVSTDTQYF. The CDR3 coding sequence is TGCAGCGTCGAAGTTAGCACAGATACGCAGTATTTT.

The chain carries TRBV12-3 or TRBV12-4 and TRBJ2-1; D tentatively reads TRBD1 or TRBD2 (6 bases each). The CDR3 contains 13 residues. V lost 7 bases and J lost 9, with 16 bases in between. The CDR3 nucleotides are TGTGCCAGCACCCAGGGGCTAGCGTTTGAGCAGTTCTTC. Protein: CASTQGLAFEQFF.

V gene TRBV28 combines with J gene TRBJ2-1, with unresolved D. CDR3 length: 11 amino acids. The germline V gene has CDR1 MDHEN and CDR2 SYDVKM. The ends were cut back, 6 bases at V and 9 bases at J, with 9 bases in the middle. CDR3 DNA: TGTGCCAGCAGCGGACGGCTTGAGCAGTTCTTC. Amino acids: CASSGRLEQFF.

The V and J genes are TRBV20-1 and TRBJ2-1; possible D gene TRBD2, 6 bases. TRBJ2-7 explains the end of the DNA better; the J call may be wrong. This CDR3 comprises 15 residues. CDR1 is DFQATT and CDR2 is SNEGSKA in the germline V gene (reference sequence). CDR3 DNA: TGCAGTGCTAGATTCTCAGGCGGGAACTACAATGAGCAGTACTTC. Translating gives CSARFSGGNYNEQYF.

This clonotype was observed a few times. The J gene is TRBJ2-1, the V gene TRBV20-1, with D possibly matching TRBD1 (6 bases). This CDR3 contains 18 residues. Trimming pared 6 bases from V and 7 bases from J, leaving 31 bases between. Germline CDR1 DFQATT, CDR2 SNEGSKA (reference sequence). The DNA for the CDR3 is TGCAGTGCCTTAGGGGGATCTGGGGGACGCCTCTTTTGGAATGAGCAGTTCTTC. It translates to CSALGGSGGRLFWNEQFF.

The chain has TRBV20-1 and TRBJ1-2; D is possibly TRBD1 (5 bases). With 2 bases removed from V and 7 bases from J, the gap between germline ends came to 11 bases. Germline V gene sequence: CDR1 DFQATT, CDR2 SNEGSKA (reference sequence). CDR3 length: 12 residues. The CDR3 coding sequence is TGCAGTGCTAGAACGACAGACGGTGGCTACACCTTC. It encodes CSARTTDGGYTF.

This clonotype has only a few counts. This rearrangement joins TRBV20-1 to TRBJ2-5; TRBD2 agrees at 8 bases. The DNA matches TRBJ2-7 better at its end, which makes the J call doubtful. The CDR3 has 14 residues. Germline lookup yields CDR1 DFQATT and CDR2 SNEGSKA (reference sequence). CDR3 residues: CSARAGGDPHEQYF. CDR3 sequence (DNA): TGCAGTGCTAGAGCGGGGGGGGACCCCCACGAGCAGTACTTC.

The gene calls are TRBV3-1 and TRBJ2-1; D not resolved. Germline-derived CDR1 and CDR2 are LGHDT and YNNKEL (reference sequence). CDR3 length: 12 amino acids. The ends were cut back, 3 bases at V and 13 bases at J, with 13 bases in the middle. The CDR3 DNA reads TGTGCCAGCAGCCACGGTCGAGGAGCCCAGTTCTTC. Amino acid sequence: CASSHGRGAQFF.

In DNA form, the CDR3 reads TGTGCCAGCAGCGTAGTGGCGGACAATGAGCAGTTCTTC. Its translation: CASSVVADNEQFF. This sequence joins TRBV9 and TRBJ2-1; D ambiguous. Germline V gene lookup returns CDR1 SGDLS and CDR2 YYNGEE. The V and J ends lost 0 bases and 5 bases respectively, with 6 bases between them. The CDR3 has 13 amino acids.

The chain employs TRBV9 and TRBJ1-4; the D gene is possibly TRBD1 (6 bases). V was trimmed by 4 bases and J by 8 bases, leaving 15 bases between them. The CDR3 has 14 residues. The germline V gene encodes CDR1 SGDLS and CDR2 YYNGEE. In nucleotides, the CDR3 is TGTGCCAGCAGCCCACGACAGACAGGCGAAAAACTGTTTTTT. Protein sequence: CASSPRQTGEKLFF.

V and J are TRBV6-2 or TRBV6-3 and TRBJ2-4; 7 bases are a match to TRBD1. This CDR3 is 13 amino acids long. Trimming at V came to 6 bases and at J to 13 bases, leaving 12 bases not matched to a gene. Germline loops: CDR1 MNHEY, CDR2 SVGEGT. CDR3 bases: TGTGCCAGCAGACCACCGCCCCAGGGGGAGCAGTACTTC. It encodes CASRPPPQGEQYF.

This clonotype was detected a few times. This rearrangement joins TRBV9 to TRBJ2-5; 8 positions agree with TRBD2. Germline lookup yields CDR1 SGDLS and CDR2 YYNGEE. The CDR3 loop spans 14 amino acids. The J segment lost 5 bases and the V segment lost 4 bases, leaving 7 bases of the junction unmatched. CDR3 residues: CASSPQTSAETQYF. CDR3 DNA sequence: TGTGCCAGCAGCCCGCAGACTAGCGCGGAGACCCAGTACTTC.

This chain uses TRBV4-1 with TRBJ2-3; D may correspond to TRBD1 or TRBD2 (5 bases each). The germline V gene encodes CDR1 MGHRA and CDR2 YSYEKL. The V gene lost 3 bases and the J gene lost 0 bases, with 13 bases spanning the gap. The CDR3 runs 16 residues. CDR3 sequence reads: CASSQGTNPSTDTQYF. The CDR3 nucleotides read TGCGCCAGCAGCCAGGGGACCAACCCTAGCACAGATACGCAGTATTTT.

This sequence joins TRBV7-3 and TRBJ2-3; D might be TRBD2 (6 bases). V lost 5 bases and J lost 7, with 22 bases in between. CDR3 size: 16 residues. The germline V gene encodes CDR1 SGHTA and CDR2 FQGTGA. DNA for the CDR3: TGTGCCAGCAGCCCCGGGGCCCGCGGTGGGAGGCATACGCAGTATTTT. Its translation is CASSPGARGGRHTQYF.

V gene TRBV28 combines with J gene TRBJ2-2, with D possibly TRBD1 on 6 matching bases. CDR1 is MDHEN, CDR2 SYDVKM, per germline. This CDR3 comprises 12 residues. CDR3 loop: CVTTGNTGELFF. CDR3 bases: TGTGTCACGACAGGGAACACCGGGGAGCTGTTTTTT.

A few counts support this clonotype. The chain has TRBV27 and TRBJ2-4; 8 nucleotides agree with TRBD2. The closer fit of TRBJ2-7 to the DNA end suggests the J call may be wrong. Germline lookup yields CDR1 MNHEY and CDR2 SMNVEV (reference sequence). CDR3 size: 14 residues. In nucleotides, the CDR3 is TGTGCCAGCAGCCGCGGGACTAGTGGGATCGAGCAGTACTTC. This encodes CASSRGTSGIEQYF.

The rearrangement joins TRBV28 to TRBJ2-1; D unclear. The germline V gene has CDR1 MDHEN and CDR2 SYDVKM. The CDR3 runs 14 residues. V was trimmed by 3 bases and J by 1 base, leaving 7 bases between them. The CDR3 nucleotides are TGTGCCAGCAGTTTCAGGCGGTCCTACAATGAGCAGTTCTTC. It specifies CASSFRRSYNEQFF.

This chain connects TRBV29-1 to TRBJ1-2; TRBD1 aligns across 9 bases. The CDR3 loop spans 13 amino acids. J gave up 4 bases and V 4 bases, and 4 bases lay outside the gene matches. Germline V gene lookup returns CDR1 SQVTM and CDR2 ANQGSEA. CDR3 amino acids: CSVGLDRGYGYTF. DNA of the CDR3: TGCAGCGTTGGCCTGGACAGGGGCTATGGCTACACCTTC.